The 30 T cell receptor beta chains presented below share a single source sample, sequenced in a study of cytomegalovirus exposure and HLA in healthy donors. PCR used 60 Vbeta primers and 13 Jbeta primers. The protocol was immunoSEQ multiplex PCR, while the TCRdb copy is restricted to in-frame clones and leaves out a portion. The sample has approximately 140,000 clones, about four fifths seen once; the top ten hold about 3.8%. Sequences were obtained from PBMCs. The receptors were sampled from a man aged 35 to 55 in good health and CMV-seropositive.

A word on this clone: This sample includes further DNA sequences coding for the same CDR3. CDR3 DNA sequence: TGCACCAGCAGCCAAGTAAGCTCGCGGGGCGCAACTAATGAAAAACTGTTTTTT. It encodes CTSSQVSSRGATNEKLFF. The rearrangement links TRBV1 to TRBJ1-4. TRBV1 is assigned pseudogene status. The CDR3 has 18 residues.

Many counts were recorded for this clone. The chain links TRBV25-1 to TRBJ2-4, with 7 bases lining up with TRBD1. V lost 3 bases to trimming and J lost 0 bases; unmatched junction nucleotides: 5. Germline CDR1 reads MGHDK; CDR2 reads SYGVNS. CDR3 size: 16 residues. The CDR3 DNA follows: TGTGCCAGCAGTGACGACGGGACAGTAGCCAAAAACATTCAGTACTTC. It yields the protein CASSDDGTVAKNIQYF.

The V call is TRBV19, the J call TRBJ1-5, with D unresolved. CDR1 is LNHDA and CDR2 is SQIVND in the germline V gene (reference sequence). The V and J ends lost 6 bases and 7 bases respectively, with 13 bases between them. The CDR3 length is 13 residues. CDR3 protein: CASSRGAGQPQHF. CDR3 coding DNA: TGTGCCAGTAGCCGGGGAGCGGGACAGCCCCAGCATTTT. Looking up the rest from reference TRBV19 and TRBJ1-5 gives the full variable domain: DGGITQSPKYLFRKEGQNVTLSCEQNLNHDAMYWYRQDPGQGLRLIYYSQIVNDFQKGDIAEGYSVSREKKESFPLTVTSAQKNPTAFYLCASSRGAGQPQHFGDGTRLSIL.

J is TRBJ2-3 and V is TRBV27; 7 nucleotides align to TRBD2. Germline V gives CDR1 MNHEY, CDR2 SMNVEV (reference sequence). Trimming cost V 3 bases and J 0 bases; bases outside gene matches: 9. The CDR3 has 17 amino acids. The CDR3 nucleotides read TGTGCCAGCAGTTTCTCGACTAGCCCCCGAAGCACAGATACGCAGTATTTT. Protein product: CASSFSTSPRSTDTQYF.

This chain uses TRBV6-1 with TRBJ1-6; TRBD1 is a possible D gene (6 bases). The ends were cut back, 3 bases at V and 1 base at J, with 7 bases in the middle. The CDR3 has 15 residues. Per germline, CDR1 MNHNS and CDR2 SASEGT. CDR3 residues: CASSDRGSYNSPLHF. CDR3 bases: TGTGCCAGCAGTGACAGGGGTTCCTATAATTCACCCCTCCACTTT.

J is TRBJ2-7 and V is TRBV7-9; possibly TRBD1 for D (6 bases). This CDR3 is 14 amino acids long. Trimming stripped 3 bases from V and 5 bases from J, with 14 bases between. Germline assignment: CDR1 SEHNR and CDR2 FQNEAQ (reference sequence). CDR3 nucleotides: TGTGCCAGCAGCTTTACGACTACAGGGAACGAGCAGTACTTC. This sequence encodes CASSFTTTGNEQYF.

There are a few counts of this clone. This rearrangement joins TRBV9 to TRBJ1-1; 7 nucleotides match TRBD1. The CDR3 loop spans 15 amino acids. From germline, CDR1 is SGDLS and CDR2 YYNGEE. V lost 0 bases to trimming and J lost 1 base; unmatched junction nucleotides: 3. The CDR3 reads CASSVEGTANTEAFF. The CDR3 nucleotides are TGTGCCAGCAGCGTAGAGGGGACAGCGAACACTGAAGCTTTCTTT. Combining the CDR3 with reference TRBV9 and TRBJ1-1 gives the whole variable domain DSGVTQTPKHLITATGQRVTLRCSPRSGDLSVYWYQQSLDQGLQFLIQYYNGEERAKGNILERFSAQQFPDLHSELNLSSLELGDSALYFCASSVEGTANTEAFFGQGTRLTVV.

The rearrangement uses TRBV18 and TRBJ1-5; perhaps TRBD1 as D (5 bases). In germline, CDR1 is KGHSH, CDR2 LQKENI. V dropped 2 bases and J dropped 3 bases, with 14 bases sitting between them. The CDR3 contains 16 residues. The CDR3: CASSPGATVTNQPQHF. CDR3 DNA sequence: TGTGCCAGCTCACCAGGGGCGACAGTGACCAATCAGCCCCAGCATTTT.

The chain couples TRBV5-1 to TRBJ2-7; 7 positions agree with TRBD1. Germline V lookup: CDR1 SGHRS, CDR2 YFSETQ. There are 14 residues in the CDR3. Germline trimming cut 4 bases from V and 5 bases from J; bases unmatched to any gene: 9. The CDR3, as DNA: TGCGCCAGCAGCAAGACAGGGATAAACGACGAGCAGTACTTC. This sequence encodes CASSKTGINDEQYF. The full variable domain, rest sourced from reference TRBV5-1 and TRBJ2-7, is KAGVTQTPRYLIKTRGQQVTLSCSPISGHRSVSWYQQTPGQGLQFLFEYFSETQRNKGNFPGRFSGRQFSNSRSEMNVSTLELGDSALYLCASSKTGINDEQYFGPGTRLTVT.

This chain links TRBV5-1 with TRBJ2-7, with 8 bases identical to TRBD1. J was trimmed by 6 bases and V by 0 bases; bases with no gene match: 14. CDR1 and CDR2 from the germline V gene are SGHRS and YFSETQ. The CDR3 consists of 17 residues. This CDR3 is CASSLAALGQGKAEQYF. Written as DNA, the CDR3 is TGCGCCAGCAGCTTGGCCGCATTAGGACAGGGAAAAGCCGAGCAGTACTTC.

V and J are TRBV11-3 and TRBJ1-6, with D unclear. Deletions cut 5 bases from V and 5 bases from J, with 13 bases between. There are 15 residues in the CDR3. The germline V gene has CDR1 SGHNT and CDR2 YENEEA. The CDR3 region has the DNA TGTGCCAGCAGCCCGGGAAACCTTAATAATTCACCCCTCCACTTT. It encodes CASSPGNLNNSPLHF.

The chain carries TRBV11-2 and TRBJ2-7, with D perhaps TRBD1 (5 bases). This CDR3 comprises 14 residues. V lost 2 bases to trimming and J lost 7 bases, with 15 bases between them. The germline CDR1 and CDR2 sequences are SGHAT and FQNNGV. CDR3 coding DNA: TGTGCCAGCAGCTTACCACAGGCCACTTGGGAGCAGTACTTC. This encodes CASSLPQATWEQYF.

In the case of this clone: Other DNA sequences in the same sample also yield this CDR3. This CDR3 reads CASRPEGAARKWHF. The CDR3 nucleotides read TGTGCCAGTCGTCCAGAGGGGGCCGCTAGAAAATGGCATTTT. J is TRBJ1-5 and V is TRBV19; 7 nucleotides agree with TRBD1. Germline loops: CDR1 LNHDA, CDR2 SQIVND (reference sequence). The CDR3 is 14 residues long. With V trimmed by 8 bases and J by 15 bases, 19 bases remained unmatched.

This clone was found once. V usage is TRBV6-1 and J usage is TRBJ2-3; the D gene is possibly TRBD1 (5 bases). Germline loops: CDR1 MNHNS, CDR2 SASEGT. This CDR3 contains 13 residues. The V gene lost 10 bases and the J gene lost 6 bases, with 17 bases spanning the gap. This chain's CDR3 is CATPDGAGDTQYF. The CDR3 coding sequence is TGTGCCACCCCGGATGGGGCAGGGGATACGCAGTATTTT.

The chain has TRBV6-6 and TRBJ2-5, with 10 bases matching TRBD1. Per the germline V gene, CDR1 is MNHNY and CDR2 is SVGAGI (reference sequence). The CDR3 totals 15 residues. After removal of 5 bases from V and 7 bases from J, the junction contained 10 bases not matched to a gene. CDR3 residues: CASSHRDRGPATQYF. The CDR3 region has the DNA TGTGCCAGCAGTCACCGGGACAGGGGACCGGCGACCCAGTACTTC.

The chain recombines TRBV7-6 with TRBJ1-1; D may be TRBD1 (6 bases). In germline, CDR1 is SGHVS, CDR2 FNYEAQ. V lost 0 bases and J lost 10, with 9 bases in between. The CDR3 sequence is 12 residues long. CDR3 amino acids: CASSLASGVAFF. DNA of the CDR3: TGTGCCAGCAGCTTAGCGTCAGGGGTAGCTTTCTTT.

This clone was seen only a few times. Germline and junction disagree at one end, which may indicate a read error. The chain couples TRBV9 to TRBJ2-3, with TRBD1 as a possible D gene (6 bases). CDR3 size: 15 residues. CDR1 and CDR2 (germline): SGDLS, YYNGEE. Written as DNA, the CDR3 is TGTGCCAGCAACGTAGTGGACAGAGGGACAGATACGCAGTATTTT. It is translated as CASNVVDRGTDTQYF.

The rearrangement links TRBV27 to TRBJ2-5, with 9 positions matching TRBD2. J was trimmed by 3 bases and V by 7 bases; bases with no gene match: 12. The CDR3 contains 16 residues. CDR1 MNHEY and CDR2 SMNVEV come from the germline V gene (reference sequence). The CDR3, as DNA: TGTGCCAGCACCTCTCATGATCTAGCGGGAAAAGAGACCCAGTACTTC. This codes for CASTSHDLAGKETQYF.

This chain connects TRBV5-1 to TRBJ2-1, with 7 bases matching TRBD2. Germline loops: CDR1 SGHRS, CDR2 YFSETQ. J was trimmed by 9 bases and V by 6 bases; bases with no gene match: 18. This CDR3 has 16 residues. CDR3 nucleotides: TGCGCCAGCACCCCCCTAGCTAGCGGACGTTCCAGTGAGCAGTTCTTC. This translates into CASTPLASGRSSEQFF.

Here the CDR3 DNA reads TGTGCCAGCAGGGGCCTGGGCGGGGGCTCCTACGAGCAGTACTTC. Protein: CASRGLGGGSYEQYF. This chain joins TRBV2 and TRBJ2-7; 7 bases are a match to TRBD2. V gave up 6 bases and J gave up 0 bases; unmatched junction bases: 8. The germline CDR1 and CDR2 sequences are SNHLY and FYNNEI. The CDR3 contains 15 residues.

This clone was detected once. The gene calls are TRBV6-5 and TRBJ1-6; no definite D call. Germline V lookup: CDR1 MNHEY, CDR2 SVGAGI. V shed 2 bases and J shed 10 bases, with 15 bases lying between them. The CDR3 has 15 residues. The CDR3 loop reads CASSYRPDKRSPLHF. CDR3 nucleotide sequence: TGTGCCAGCAGTTACCGGCCCGACAAAAGATCACCCCTCCACTTT.

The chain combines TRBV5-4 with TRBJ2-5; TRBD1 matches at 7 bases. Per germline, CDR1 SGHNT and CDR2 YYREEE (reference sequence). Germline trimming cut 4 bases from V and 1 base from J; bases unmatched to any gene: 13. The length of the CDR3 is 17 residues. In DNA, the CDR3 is TGTGCCAGCAGCCCGCCCCGGACAGGATCCCCCCAAGAGACCCAGTACTTC. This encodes CASSPPRTGSPQETQYF.

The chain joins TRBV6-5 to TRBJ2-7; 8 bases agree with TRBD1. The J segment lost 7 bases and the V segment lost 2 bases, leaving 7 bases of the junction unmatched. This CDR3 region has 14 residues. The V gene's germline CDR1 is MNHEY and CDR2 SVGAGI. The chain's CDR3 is CASSYAGGAREQYF. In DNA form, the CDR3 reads TGTGCCAGCAGTTACGCAGGGGGCGCGAGGGAGCAGTACTTC.

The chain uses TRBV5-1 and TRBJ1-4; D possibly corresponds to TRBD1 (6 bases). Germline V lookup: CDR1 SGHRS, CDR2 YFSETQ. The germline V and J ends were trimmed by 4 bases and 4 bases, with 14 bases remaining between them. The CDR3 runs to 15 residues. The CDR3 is CASSPTTGLNEKLFF. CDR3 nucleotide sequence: TGCGCCAGCAGCCCCACTACAGGGCTTAATGAAAAACTGTTTTTT. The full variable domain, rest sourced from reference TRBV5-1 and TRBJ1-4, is KAGVTQTPRYLIKTRGQQVTLSCSPISGHRSVSWYQQTPGQGLQFLFEYFSETQRNKGNFPGRFSGRQFSNSRSEMNVSTLELGDSALYLCASSPTTGLNEKLFFGSGTQLSVL.

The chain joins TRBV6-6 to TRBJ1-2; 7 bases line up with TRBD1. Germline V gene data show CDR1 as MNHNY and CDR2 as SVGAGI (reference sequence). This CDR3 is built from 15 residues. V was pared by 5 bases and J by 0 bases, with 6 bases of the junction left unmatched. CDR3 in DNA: TGTGCCAGCAGTCCGTCAGGGGGATCTAACTATGGCTACACCTTC. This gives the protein CASSPSGGSNYGYTF.

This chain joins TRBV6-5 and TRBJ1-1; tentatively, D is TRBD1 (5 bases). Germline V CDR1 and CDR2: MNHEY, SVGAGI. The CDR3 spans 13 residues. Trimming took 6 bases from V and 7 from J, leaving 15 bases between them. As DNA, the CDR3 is TGTGCCAGCAGCACCTTTGGGGCAGGTGAAGCTTTCTTT. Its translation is CASSTFGAGEAFF.

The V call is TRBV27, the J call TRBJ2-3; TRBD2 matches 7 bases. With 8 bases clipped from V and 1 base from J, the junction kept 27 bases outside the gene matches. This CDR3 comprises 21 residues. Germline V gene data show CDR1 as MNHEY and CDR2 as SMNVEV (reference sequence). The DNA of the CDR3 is TGTGCCAGCTCTCCCGGGGGGAGGAGTTTCTTCCAGAGTTGGGGCACAGATACGCAGTATTTT. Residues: CASSPGGRSFFQSWGTDTQYF.

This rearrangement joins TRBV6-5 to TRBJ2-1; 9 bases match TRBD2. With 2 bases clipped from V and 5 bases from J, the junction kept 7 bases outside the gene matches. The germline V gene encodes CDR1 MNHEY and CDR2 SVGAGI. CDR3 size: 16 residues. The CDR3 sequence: CASSYRLAESDNEQFF. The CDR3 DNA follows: TGTGCCAGCAGTTACCGACTAGCGGAATCCGACAATGAGCAGTTCTTC.

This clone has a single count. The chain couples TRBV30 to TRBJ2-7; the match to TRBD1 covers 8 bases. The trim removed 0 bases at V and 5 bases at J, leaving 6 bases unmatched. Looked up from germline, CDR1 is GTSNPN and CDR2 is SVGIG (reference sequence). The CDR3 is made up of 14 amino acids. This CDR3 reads CAWSVAQGDDEQYF. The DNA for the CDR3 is TGTGCCTGGAGTGTAGCACAGGGGGACGACGAGCAGTACTTC. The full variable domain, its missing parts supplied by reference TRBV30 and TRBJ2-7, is SQTIHQWPATLVQPVGSPLSLECTVEGTSNPNLYWYRQAAGRGLQLLFYSVGIGQISSEVPQNLSASRPQDRQFILSSKKLLLSDSGFYLCAWSVAQGDDEQYFGPGTRLTVT.

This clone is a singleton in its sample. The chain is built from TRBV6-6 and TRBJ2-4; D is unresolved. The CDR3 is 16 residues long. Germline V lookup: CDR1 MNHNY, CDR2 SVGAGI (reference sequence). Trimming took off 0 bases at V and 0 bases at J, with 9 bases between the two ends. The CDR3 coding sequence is TGTGCCAGCAGTTACTCGGAGTCGGTAGCCAAAAACATTCAGTACTTC. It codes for CASSYSESVAKNIQYF.